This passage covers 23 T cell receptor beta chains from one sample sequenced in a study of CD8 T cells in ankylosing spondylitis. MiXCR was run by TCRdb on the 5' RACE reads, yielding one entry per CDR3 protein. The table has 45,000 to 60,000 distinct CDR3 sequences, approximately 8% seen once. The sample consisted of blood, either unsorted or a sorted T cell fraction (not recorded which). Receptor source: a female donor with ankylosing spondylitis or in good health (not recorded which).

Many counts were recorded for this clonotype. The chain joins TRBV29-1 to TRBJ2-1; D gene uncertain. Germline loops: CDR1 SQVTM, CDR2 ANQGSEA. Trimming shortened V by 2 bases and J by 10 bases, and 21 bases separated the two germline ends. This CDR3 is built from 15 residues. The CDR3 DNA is TGCAGCGTTGAACCGCACAGCCGGCCGGGTGAGGAGCAGTTCTTC. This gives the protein CSVEPHSRPGEEQFF.

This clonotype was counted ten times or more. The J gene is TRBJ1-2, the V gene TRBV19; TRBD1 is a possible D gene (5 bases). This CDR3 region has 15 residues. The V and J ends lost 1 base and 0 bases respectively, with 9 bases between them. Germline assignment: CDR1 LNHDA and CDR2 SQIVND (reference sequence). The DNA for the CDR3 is TGTGCCAGTAGTATAGGAGGGGCGACTAACTATGGCTACACCTTC. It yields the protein CASSIGGATNYGYTF. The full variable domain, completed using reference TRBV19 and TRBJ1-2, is DGGITQSPKYLFRKEGQNVTLSCEQNLNHDAMYWYRQDPGQGLRLIYYSQIVNDFQKGDIAEGYSVSREKKESFPLTVTSAQKNPTAFYLCASSIGGATNYGYTFGSGTRLTVV.

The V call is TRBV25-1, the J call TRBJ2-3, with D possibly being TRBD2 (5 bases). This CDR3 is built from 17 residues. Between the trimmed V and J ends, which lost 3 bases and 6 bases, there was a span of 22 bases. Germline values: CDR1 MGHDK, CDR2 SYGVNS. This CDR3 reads CASSDDHGVAGEDTQYF. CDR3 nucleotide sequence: TGTGCCAGCAGTGACGACCATGGGGTGGCGGGTGAGGATACGCAGTATTTT.

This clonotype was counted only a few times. This chain's CDR3 is CASSRLDSLYEQYV. In nucleotides, the CDR3 is TGTGCCAGCAGTCGCCTTGACAGCCTCTACGAGCAGTACGTC. The V call is TRBV27, the J call TRBJ2-7; D is possibly TRBD1 (5 bases). Germline V gene data show CDR1 as MNHEY and CDR2 as SMNVEV (reference sequence). V was trimmed by 5 bases and J by 3 bases, leaving 14 bases between them. This CDR3 region has 14 residues.

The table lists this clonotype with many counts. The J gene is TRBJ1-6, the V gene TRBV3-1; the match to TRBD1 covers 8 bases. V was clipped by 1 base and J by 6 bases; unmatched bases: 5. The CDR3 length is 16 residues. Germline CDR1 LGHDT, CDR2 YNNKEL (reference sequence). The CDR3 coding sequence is TGTGCCAGCAGCCAAGGGACAGGGCTTGGTAATTCACCCCTCCACTTT. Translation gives CASSQGTGLGNSPLHF.

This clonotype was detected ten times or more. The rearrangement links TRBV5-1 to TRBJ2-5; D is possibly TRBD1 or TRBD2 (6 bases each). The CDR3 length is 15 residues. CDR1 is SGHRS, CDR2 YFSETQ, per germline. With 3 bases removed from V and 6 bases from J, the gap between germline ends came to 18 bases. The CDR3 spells CASSSTGGGMKTQYF. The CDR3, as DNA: TGCGCCAGCAGCTCGACCGGGGGCGGAATGAAGACCCAGTACTTC.

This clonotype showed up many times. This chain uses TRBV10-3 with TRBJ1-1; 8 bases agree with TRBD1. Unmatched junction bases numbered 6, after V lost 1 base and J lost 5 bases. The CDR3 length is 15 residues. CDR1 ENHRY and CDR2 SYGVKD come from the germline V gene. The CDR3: CAISELGQGATEAFF. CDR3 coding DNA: TGTGCCATCAGTGAGTTGGGGCAGGGGGCAACTGAAGCTTTCTTT.

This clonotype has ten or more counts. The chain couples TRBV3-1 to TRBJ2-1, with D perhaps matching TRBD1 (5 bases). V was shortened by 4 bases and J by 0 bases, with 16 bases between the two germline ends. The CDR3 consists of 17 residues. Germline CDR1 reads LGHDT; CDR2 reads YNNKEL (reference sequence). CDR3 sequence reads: CASSPTSPRGSYNEQFF. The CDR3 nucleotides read TGTGCCAGCAGCCCAACCAGCCCAAGGGGCTCCTACAATGAGCAGTTCTTC.

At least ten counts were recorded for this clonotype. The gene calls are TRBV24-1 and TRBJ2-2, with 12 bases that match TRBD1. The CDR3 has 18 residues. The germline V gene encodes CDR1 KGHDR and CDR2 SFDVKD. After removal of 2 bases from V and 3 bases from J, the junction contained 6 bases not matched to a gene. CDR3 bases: TGTGCCACCAGTGATTATGGGACAGGGGGCTCAGACACCGGGGAGCTGTTTTTT. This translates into CATSDYGTGGSDTGELFF.

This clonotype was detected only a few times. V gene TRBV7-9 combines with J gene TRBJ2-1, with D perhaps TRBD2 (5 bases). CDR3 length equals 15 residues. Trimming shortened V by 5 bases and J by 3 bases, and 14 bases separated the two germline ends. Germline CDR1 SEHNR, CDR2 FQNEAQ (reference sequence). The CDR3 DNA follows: TGTGCCAGCAGCCCCGAGAGGGTCGGCTACAATGAGCAGTTCTTC. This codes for CASSPERVGYNEQFF.

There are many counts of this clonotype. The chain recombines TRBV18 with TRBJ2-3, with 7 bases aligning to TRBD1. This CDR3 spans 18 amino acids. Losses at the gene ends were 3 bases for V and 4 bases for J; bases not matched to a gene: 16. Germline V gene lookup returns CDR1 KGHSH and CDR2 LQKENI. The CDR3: CASSPIGDRAAAADTQYF. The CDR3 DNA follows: TGTGCCAGCTCACCGATAGGCGACAGGGCCGCAGCAGCAGATACGCAGTATTTT.

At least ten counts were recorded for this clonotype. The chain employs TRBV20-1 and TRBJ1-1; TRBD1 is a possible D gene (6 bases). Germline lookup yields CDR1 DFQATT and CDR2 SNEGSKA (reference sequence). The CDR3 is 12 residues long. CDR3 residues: CRAQGWNTEAFF. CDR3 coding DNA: TGCAGGGCACAGGGCTGGAACACTGAAGCTTTCTTT.

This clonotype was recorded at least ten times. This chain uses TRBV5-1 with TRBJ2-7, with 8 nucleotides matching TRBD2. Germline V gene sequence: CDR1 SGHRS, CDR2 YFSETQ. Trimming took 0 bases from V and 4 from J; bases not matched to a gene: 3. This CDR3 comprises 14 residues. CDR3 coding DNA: TGCGCCAGCAGCTTGGTCGGGGGGGATTACGAGCAGTACTTC. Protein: CASSLVGGDYEQYF.

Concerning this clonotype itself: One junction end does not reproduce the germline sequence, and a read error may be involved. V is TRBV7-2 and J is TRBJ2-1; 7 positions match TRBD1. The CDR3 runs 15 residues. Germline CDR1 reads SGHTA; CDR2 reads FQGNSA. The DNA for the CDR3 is TGTGCCAGCAGCGCCGGGACAGCCTCCTACAATGGGCAGTTCTTC. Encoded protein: CASSAGTASYNGQFF.

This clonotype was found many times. The CDR3 DNA sequence: TGCAGCGTGGGGGACAGTTTCACTGAAGCTTTCTTT. Amino acid sequence: CSVGDSFTEAFF. J is TRBJ1-1 and V is TRBV29-1; TRBD1 aligns across 7 bases. V lost 6 bases, J lost 4 bases, and 5 bases stayed unmatched. The germline gives CDR1 SQVTM, CDR2 ANQGSEA. The CDR3 sequence is 12 residues long.

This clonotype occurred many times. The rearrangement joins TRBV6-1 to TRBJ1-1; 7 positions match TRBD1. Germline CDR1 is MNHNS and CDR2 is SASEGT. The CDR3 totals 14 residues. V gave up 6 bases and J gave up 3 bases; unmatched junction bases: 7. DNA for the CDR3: TGTGCCAGCAGAATAAGCAGGGGGGACACTGAAGCTTTCTTT. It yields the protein CASRISRGDTEAFF.

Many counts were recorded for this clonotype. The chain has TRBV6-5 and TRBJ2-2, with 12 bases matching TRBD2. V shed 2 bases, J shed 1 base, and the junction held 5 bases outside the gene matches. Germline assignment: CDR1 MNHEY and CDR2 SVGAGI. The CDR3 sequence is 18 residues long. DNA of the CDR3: TGTGCCAGCAGTTACAGGACTAGCGGGGCGAAGAACACCGGGGAGCTGTTTTTT. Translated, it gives CASSYRTSGAKNTGELFF.

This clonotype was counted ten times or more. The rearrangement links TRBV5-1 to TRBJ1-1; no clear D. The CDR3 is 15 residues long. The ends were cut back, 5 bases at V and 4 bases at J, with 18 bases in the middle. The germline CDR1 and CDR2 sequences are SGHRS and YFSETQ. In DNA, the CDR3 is TGCGCCAGCAGTCGTAGACCCGGAAGCAGCACTGAAGCTTTCTTT. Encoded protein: CASSRRPGSSTEAFF.

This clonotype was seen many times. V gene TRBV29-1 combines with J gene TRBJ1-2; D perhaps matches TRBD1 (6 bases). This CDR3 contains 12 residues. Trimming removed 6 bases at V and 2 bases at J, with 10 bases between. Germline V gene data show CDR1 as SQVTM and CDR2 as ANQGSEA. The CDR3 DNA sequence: TGCAGCGTCCGGGACAACAACTATGGCTACACCTTC. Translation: CSVRDNNYGYTF.

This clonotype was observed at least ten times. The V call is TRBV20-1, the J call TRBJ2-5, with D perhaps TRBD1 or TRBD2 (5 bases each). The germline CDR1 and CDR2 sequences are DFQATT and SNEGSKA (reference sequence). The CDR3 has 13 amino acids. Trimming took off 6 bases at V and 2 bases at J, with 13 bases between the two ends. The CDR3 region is CSADRGRQETQYF. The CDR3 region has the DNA TGCAGTGCCGATAGGGGACGGCAAGAGACCCAGTACTTC.

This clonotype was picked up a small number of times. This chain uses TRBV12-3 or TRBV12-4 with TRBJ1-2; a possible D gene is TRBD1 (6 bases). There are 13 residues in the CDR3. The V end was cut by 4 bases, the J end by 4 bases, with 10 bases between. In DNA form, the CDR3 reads TGTGCCAGCAGTTCACAGGGCTTCTATGGCTACACCTTC. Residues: CASSSQGFYGYTF.

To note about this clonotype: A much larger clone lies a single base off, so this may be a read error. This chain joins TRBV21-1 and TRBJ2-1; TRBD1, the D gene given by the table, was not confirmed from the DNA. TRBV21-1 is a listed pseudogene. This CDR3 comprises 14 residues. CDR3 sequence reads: CASSIQTDYNEQFF. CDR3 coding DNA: TGTGCCAGCAGCATCCAGACAGACTACAATGAGCAGTTCTTC.

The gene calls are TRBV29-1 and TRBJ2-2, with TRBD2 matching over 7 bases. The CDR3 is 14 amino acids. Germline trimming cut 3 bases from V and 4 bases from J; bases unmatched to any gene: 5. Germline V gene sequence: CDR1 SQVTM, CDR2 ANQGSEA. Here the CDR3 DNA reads TGCAGCGTTGAGTCGGGGAGGGGCACCGGGGAGCTGTTTTTT. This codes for CSVESGRGTGELFF.